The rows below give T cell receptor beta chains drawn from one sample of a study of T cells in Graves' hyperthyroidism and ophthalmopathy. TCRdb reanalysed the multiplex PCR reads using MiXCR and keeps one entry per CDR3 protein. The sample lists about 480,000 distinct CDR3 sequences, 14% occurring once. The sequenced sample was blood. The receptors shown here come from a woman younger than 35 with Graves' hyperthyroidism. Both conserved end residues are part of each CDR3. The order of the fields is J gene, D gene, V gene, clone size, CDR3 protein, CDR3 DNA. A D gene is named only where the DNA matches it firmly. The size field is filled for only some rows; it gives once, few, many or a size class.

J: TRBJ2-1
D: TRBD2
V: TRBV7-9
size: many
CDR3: CASSSLAEPTGTSTYNEQFF
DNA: TGTGCCAGCAGCTCCCTTGCCGAACCGACCGGGACTAGCACCTACAATGAGCAGTTCTTC

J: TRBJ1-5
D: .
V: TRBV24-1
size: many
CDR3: CATSAQQLSNQPQHF
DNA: TGTGCCACCAGTGCTCAACAGCTTAGCAATCAGCCCCAGCATTTT

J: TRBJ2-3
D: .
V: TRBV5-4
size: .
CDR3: CASSLVGVADTQYF
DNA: TGTGCCAGCAGCTTGGTGGGCGTGGCAGATACGCAGTATTTT

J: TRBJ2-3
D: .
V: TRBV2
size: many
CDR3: CASSDWADTQYF
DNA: TGTGCCAGCAGTGATTGGGCGGATACGCAGTATTTT

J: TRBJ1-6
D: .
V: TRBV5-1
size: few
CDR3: CASSLGGGTKLSPLHF
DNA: TGCGCCAGCAGCTTGGGTGGCGGGACAAAGCTTTCACCCCTCCACTTT

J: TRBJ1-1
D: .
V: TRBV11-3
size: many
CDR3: CASSPGRGGNTEAFF
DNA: TGTGCCAGCAGCCCGGGGAGGGGAGGAAACACTGAAGCTTTCTTT

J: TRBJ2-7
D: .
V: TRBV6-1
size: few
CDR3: CASRGTANEQYF
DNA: TGTGCCAGCAGGGGGACGGCTAACGAGCAGTACTTC

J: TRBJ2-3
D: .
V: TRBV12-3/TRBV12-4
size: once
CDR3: CASSLEGARSTDTQYF
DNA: TGTGCCAGCAGTCTCGAAGGGGCTAGGAGCACAGATACGCAGTATTTT

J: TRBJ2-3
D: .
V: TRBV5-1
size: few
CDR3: CASSFPGLTDTQYF
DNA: TGCGCCAGCAGCTTCCCTGGGCTGACAGATACGCAGTATTTT

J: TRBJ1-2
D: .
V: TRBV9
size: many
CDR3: CASSGGGYYGYTF
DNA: TGTGCCAGCAGCGGGGGGGGGTACTATGGCTACACCTTC

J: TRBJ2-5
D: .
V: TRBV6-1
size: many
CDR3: CASTSRQGDETQYF
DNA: TGTGCCAGCACGTCCCGGCAAGGCGATGAGACCCAGTACTTC

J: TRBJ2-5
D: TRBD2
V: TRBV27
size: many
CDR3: CASSRTSGGGRTQYF
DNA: TGTGCCAGCAGTCGGACTAGCGGGGGCGGGCGGACCCAGTACTTC

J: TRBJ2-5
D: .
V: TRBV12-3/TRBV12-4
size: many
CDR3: CASSLVGEEQGTQYF
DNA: TGTGCCAGCAGTTTAGTCGGCGAAGAACAGGGGACCCAGTACTTC

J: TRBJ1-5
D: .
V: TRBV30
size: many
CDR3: CAWSVHTGSYQPQHF
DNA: TGTGCCTGGAGTGTACACACAGGGAGCTATCAGCCCCAGCATTTT

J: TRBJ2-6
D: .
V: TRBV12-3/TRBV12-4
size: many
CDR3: CASSLGNSGANVLTF
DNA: TGTGCCAGCAGTTTGGGGAACTCTGGGGCCAACGTCCTGACTTTC

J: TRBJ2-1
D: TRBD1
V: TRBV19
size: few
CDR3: CASTTDRASYNEQFF
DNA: TGTGCCAGTACCACCGACAGGGCGTCCTACAATGAGCAGTTCTTC

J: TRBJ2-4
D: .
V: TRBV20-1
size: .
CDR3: CSATRGGLTKNIQYF
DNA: TGCAGTGCTACGAGAGGGGGTCTGACCAAAAACATTCAGTACTTC

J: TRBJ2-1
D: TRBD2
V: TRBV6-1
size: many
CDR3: CASRTGTSVNEQFF
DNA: TGTGCCAGCAGAACCGGGACTAGTGTCAATGAGCAGTTCTTC

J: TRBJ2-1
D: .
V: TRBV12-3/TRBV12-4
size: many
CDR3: CASSSRGSGAYNEQFF
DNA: TGTGCCAGCAGTTCCCGTGGTAGCGGAGCCTACAATGAGCAGTTCTTC

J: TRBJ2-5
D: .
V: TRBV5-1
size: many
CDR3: CASSPTVQETQYF
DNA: TGCGCCAGCAGCCCGACAGTTCAAGAGACCCAGTACTTC

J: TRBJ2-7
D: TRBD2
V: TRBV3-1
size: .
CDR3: CASSRGMSGRWNEQYF
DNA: TGTGCCAGCAGCCGCGGGATGAGCGGGAGATGGAATGAGCAGTACTTC

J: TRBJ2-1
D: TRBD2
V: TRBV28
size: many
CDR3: CASSATFGTSGRSAYYNEQFF
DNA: TGTGCCAGCAGTGCGACCTTCGGGACTAGCGGGAGATCCGCGTACTACAATGAGCAGTTCTTC

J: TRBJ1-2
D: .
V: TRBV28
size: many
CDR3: CASSLPNPANYGYTF
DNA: TGTGCCAGCAGTTTGCCAAACCCGGCTAACTATGGCTACACCTTC

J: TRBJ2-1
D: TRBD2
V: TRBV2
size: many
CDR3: CASSFRDYSDEQFF
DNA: TGTGCCAGCAGTTTCCGGGACTACTCTGATGAGCAGTTCTTC

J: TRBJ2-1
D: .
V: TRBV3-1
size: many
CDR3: CASSQVSYNEQFF
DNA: TGTGCCAGCAGCCAAGTTTCCTACAATGAGCAGTTCTTC

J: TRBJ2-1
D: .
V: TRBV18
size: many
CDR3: CASSPPSTGEQFF
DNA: TGTGCCAGCTCACCACCGTCAACTGGTGAGCAGTTCTTC

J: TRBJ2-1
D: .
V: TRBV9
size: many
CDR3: CASSPWDSISYNEQFF
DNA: TGTGCCAGCAGCCCCTGGGACTCTATTTCCTACAATGAGCAGTTCTTC

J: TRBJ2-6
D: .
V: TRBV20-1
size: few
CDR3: CSATGTDFSGANVLTF
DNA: TGCAGTGCTACAGGGACGGATTTCTCTGGGGCCAACGTCCTGACTTTC

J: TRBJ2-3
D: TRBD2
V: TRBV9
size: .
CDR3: CASGTSGRDTQYF
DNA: TGTGCCAGCGGAACTAGCGGGAGGGATACGCAGTATTTT

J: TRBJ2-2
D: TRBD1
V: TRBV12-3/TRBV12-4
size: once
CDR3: CASGPNTRGLNTGELFF
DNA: TGTGCCAGCGGGCCAAATACCAGGGGGCTAAACACCGGGGAGCTGTTTTTT

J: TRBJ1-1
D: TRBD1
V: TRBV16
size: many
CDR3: CASSHSGQGATEAFF
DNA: TGTGCCAGCAGCCATTCAGGACAGGGGGCAACTGAAGCTTTCTTT

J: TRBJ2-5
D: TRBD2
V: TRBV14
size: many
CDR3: CASSQRTSQSQETQYF
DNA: TGTGCCAGCAGCCAACGGACTAGCCAGTCCCAAGAGACCCAGTACTTC

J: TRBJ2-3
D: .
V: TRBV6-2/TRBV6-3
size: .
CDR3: CASSYNLHTQYF
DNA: TGTGCCAGCAGTTACAACCTTCATACGCAGTATTTT

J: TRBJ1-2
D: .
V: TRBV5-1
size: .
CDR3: CASSLGAGELGYTF
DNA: TGCGCCAGCAGCTTGGGGGCAGGAGAGCTTGGCTACACCTTC

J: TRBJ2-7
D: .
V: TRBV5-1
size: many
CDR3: CASSIGLTSSYEQYF
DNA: TGCGCCAGCAGCATAGGACTAACCAGCTCCTACGAGCAGTACTTC

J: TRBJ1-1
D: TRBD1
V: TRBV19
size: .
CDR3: CASKPTGEWNTEAFF
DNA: TGTGCCAGCAAACCTACAGGGGAATGGAACACTGAAGCTTTCTTT

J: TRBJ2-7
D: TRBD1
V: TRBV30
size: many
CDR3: CAWSPGQGDEQYF
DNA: TGTGCCTGGAGCCCGGGACAGGGGGACGAGCAGTACTTC

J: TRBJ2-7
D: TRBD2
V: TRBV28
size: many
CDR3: CASTPRSGRRTREQYF
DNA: TGTGCCAGCACCCCCCGTAGCGGGAGAAGGACGAGAGAGCAGTACTTC

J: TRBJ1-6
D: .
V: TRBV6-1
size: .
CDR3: CASSYINNSPLHF
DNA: TGTGCCAGCAGTTATATCAATAATTCACCCCTCCACTTC

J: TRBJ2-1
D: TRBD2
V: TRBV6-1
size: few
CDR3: CASKIAGGNEQFF
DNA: TGTGCCAGCAAAATAGCGGGGGGGAATGAGCAGTTCTTC

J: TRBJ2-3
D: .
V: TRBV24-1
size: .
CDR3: CATSDTGTSDTQYF
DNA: TGTGCCACCAGTGACACGGGGACCTCAGATACGCAGTATTTT

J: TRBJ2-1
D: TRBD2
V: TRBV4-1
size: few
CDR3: CASSQRLADSYNEQFF
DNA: TGCGCCAGCAGCCAAAGACTAGCGGATTCCTACAATGAGCAGTTCTTC

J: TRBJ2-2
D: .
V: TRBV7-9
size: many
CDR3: CAAMGDNTGELFF
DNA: TGTGCCGCGATGGGGGACAACACCGGGGAGCTGTTTTTT

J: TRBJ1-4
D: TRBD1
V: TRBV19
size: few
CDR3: CASRSAGGAGNEKLFF
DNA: TGTGCCAGTAGATCGGCAGGGGGCGCGGGTAATGAAAAACTGTTTTTT

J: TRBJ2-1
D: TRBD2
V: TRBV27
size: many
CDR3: CASSSRLAGDSEQFF
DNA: TGTGCCAGCAGTTCTCGACTAGCGGGAGACTCTGAGCAGTTCTTC

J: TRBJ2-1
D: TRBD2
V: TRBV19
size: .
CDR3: CASISTSGAYNEQFF
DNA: TGTGCCAGTATTTCGACTAGCGGAGCCTACAATGAGCAGTTCTTC

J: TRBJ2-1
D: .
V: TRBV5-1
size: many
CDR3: CASSSSGIYNEQFF
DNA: TGCGCCAGCAGCTCTTCTGGGATCTACAATGAGCAGTTCTTC

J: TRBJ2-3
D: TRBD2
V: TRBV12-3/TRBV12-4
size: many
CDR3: CASSRPSGSRGTDTQYF
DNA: TGTGCCAGCAGCCGGCCTAGCGGGAGTAGGGGCACAGATACGCAGTATTTT

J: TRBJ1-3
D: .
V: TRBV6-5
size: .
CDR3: CASSYPSEPASGNTIYF
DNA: TGTGCCAGCAGTTACCCCAGCGAGCCCGCCTCTGGAAACACCATATATTTT

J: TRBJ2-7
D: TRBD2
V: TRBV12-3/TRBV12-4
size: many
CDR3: CASLTGTSGVGEQYF
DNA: TGTGCCAGCCTTACGGGGACTAGCGGGGTCGGCGAGCAGTACTTC

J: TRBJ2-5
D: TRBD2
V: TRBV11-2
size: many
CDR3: CASSRTSGSQETQYF
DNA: TGTGCCAGCAGCCGGACTAGCGGGAGTCAAGAGACCCAGTACTTC